This T cell receptor beta chain was captured by sequencing in a study of blood T cell repertoires in COVID-19. Germline CDR1 is LNHDA and CDR2 is SQIVND (reference sequence). This CDR3 contains 13 residues. Using immunoSEQ multiplex PCR, the repertoire was profiled, and TCRdb retains in-frame clones only, with some absent. The table includes 200,000 to 250,000 clones, 70% to 85% detected once. A word on this clone: An end of the junction differs from the germline gene, which may be a read error.

The sample comprised peripheral blood. The receptor's source is a woman of 80 years or more with acute or convalescent COVID-19. V usage is TRBV19 and J usage is TRBJ1-2; D uncertain. This CDR3 is CASSPRERYSYTF. The CDR3 coding sequence is TGTGCCAGTAGTCCCCGGGAACGCTATAGCTACACCTTC.